Sequencing of this T cell receptor beta chain was carried out in a study of CD8+ T cells in alopecia areata. cDNA prepared by RNA extraction and subsequent reverse transcription served as the template for sequencing. This table comes from immunoSEQ multiplex PCR, and its TCRdb copy is limited to in-frame clones, with some not included. This table holds around 34,000 clones, 55% found once. V lost 6 bases to trimming and J lost 2 bases, with 14 bases between them. CDR3 length: 14 residues. Germline CDR1 and CDR2: MNHEY and SMNVEV (reference sequence). From alopecia areata patients, lesional scalp punch biopsies and peripheral blood were collected.

The receptor comes from a human donor with alopecia areata. The chain recombines TRBV27 with TRBJ2-7, with TRBD2 as a possible D gene (5 bases). The source material was NKG2D-high CD8+ T cells sorted from blood. In nucleotides, the CDR3 is TGTGCCAGCAGCAGCCGCGGGCAGACCTACGAGCAGTACTTC. Amino acid sequence: CASSSRGQTYEQYF.